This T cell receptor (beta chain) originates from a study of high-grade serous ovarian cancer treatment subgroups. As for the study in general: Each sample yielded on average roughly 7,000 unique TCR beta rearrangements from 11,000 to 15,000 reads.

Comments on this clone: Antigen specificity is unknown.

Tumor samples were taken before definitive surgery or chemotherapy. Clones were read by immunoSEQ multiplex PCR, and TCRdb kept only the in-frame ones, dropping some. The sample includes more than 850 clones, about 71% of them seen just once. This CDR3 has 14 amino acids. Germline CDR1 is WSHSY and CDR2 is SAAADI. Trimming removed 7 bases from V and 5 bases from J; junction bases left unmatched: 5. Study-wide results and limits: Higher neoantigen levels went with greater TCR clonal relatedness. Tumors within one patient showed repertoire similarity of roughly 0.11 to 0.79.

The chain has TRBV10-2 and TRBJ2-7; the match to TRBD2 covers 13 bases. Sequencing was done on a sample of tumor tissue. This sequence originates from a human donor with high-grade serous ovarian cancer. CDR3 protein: CASKLAGGHHEQYF. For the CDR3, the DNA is TGCGCCAGCAAACTAGCGGGGGGGCACCACGAGCAGTACTTC.